This T cell receptor beta chain was observed in a study of PD-1 blockade in classical Hodgkin lymphoma. Study-wide results and limits: A significant rise in TCR diversity by C4D1 was seen for CD4+ but not CD8+ cells. The baseline diversity of complete responders showed similarity to that of newly diagnosed patients. Exclusion removed patients who began nivolumab under 1 year after ASCT.

Clones were read by immunoSEQ multiplex PCR, and TCRdb kept only the in-frame ones, dropping some. The sample lists 80,000 to 95,000 clones, approximately 86% occurring once. Time point of the sample: cycle 4 day 1 (C4D1), after less than 7 weeks of nivolumab. Brentuximab vedotin exposure varied, and every patient relapsed after autologous stem cell transplantation. Complete response, partial response or progressive disease made up the best responses. Comments on this clone: Its antigen is not identified.

The source is a human donor with classical Hodgkin lymphoma. The material was peripheral blood mononuclear cells (PBMCs), obtained before the fourth cycle of nivolumab.

The CDR3 nucleotides read TGCGCCAGCAGCTCCCGTAGCGGGAGGGCCACAGATACGCAGTATTTT. Its protein is CASSSRSGRATDTQYF. The chain joins TRBV5-1 to TRBJ2-3, with 11 bases identical to TRBD2. The CDR3 sequence is 16 residues long. Germline V gives CDR1 SGHRS, CDR2 YFSETQ. V dropped 3 bases and J dropped 2; count of bases not matched to a gene: 5.